This record covers a single TCR beta chain. What it recognizes is unknown. The PCR used 60 Vbeta and 13 Jbeta primers. Method: immunoSEQ multiplex PCR; TCRdb's copy keeps in-frame clones and lacks some. The table includes 90,000 to 130,000 clones, over 60% detected once. This CDR3 spans 12 amino acids. Germline CDR1 GTSNPN, CDR2 SVGIG (reference sequence). V gave up 0 bases and J gave up 7 bases; unmatched junction bases: 1. These data belong to a study of cytomegalovirus exposure and HLA in healthy donors. Study-level information: Drawn from HLA-typed donors, approximately 85 million unique TCRs were held in an early data release. Study-level findings and limits: It was likely that a cluster of highly shared sequence variants was a sequencing artifact. A missense DCLRE1C variant was associated with V- and J-gene trimming of TCR beta chains in a later analysis, and an independent cohort replicated the association.

The TCR comes from a woman aged 30 to 39 in good health and CMV-seronegative. The chain combines TRBV30 with TRBJ2-7; the match to TRBD1 covers 9 bases. The specimen was PBMCs. In DNA form, the CDR3 reads TGTGCCTGGAGTGTGACAGGGGGAGAGCAGTACTTC. It codes for CAWSVTGGEQYF.